The 30 T cell receptor beta chains below were found in one sample sequenced in a study of T cells in Graves' hyperthyroidism and ophthalmopathy. From RNA transcripts, TCR beta CDR3 regions were amplified. A set of HTBI primers served as the primers for a first-round RT-PCR of the TCR CDR3. MiXCR was run by TCRdb on the multiplex PCR reads, yielding one entry per CDR3 protein. The table lists about 700,000 distinct CDR3 sequences, 13% to 15% of them singletons. The sample taken for sequencing was blood. The source is a woman aged 18-29 years with Graves' hyperthyroidism.

This clonotype turned up a few times. V gene TRBV7-9 combines with J gene TRBJ2-7, with D possibly being TRBD2 (6 bases). V was trimmed by 5 bases and J by 5 bases, leaving 19 bases between them. CDR1 is SEHNR and CDR2 is FQNEAQ in the germline V gene (reference sequence). The CDR3 has 15 residues. The CDR3 sequence: CASSAPGSSAHEQYF. CDR3 bases: TGTGCCAGCAGCGCACCCGGGAGTAGCGCCCACGAGCAGTACTTC.

The rearrangement joins TRBV7-9 to TRBJ1-5; 7 nucleotides agree with TRBD1. The junction had 7 bases not matched to a gene; V was cut back by 5 bases and J by 3 bases. From germline, CDR1 is SEHNR and CDR2 FQNEAQ (reference sequence). This CDR3 has 15 amino acids. CDR3 coding DNA: TGTGCCAGCAGCCGTGGACAGGCCCCCAATCAGCCCCAGCATTTT. Translated: CASSRGQAPNQPQHF.

The V gene is TRBV30, the J gene TRBJ2-2; 10 bases map to TRBD2. The length of the CDR3 is 16 residues. The germline CDR1 and CDR2 sequences are GTSNPN and SVGIG (reference sequence). The ends lost 7 bases at V and 0 bases at J; junction bases unmatched: 8. The CDR3 bases are TGTGCCTCGAGGGCTAGCGGGGGCGCGAACACCGGGGAGCTGTTTTTT. It is translated as CASRASGGANTGELFF.

This clonotype was seen only a few times. This chain links TRBV6-1 with TRBJ1-5; D unclear. Germline lookup yields CDR1 MNHNS and CDR2 SASEGT. Trimming took off 10 bases at V and 6 bases at J, with 22 bases between the two ends. There are 15 residues in the CDR3. In DNA form, the CDR3 reads TGTGCCACCTCCTTATCCCGGGGAAACGGTCAGCCCCAGCATTTT. This translates into CATSLSRGNGQPQHF.

The sample holds many counts of this clonotype. This chain uses TRBV20-1 with TRBJ2-1; 9 bases align to TRBD2. J was trimmed by 0 bases and V by 6 bases; bases with no gene match: 9. This CDR3 spans 16 amino acids. Germline V gives CDR1 DFQATT, CDR2 SNEGSKA (reference sequence). CDR3 loop: CSAQTSGAVSYNEQFF. The DNA of the CDR3 is TGCAGTGCCCAGACTAGCGGAGCCGTCTCCTACAATGAGCAGTTCTTC.

There are a few counts of this clonotype. J is TRBJ1-1 and V is TRBV27; possible D gene TRBD1, 6 bases. Germline assignment: CDR1 MNHEY and CDR2 SMNVEV (reference sequence). Trimming shortened V by 6 bases and J by 9 bases, and 14 bases separated the two germline ends. The CDR3 sequence is 12 residues long. The CDR3 DNA is TGTGCCAGCAGGGGGTCACAGGGCCAAGCTTTCTTT. The encoded protein is CASRGSQGQAFF.

This clonotype was recorded at least ten times. The V call is TRBV18, the J call TRBJ2-5; D is undetermined. Per the germline V gene, CDR1 is KGHSH and CDR2 is LQKENI. The V gene lost 1 base and the J gene lost 4 bases, with 10 bases spanning the gap. CDR3 size: 14 residues. CDR3 sequence (DNA): TGTGCCAGCTCACCACAGGATACGTCAGAGACCCAGTACTTC. It encodes CASSPQDTSETQYF. The full variable domain, its missing parts supplied by reference TRBV18 and TRBJ2-5, is NAGVMQNPRHLVRRRGQEARLRCSPMKGHSHVYWYRQLPEEGLKFMVYLQKENIIDESGMPKERFSAEFPKEGPSILRIQQVVRGDSAAYFCASSPQDTSETQYFGPGTRLLVL.

This rearrangement joins TRBV15 to TRBJ2-6; the D call may be TRBD1 or TRBD2 (5 bases each). This CDR3 spans 16 amino acids. The V end lost 1 base, the J end lost 4 bases, and 11 bases lay between the germline ends. In germline, CDR1 is LNHNV, CDR2 YYDKDF (reference sequence). CDR3 protein: CATSRVLGTGANVLTF. The CDR3, as DNA: TGTGCCACCAGCAGAGTATTGGGGACCGGGGCCAACGTCCTGACTTTC.

Many counts were recorded for this clonotype. The V call is TRBV10-3, the J call TRBJ2-5; 8 bases are a match to TRBD2. The ends lost 6 bases at V and 2 bases at J; junction bases unmatched: 14. The CDR3 covers 17 residues. Germline V lookup: CDR1 ENHRY, CDR2 SYGVKD. This chain's CDR3 is CAISRGVVAGNQETQYF. CDR3 nucleotide sequence: TGTGCCATCAGCCGCGGGGTGGTAGCGGGGAATCAAGAGACCCAGTACTTC.

This clonotype occurred many times. The gene calls are TRBV29-1 and TRBJ2-1, with 9 bases aligning to TRBD2. The CDR3 loop spans 14 amino acids. Germline CDR1 is SQVTM and CDR2 is ANQGSEA. V dropped 6 bases and J dropped 2; count of bases not matched to a gene: 5. The chain's CDR3 is CSVLAGVAYNEQFF. The CDR3 region has the DNA TGCAGCGTATTAGCGGGAGTAGCCTACAATGAGCAGTTCTTC.

This clonotype was recorded many times. This rearrangement joins TRBV7-9 to TRBJ2-7; D is undetermined. Between the trimmed V and J ends, which lost 5 bases and 2 bases, there was a span of 7 bases. Germline V gene lookup returns CDR1 SEHNR and CDR2 FQNEAQ (reference sequence). This CDR3 is 12 amino acids long. CDR3 in DNA: TGTGCCAGCAGCCCGGCCACCTACGAGCAGTACTTC. Encoded protein: CASSPATYEQYF. The whole variable domain, remainder taken from reference TRBV7-9 and TRBJ2-7, is DTGVSQNPRHKITKRGQNVTFRCDPISEHNRLYWYRQTLGQGPEFLTYFQNEAQLEKSRLLSDRFSAERPKGSFSTLEIQRTEQGDSAMYLCASSPATYEQYFGPGTRLTVT.

This clonotype has a handful of counts. This rearrangement joins TRBV28 to TRBJ2-3; 7 positions agree with TRBD1. Trimming at V came to 9 bases and at J to 2 bases, leaving 17 bases not matched to a gene. Germline V lookup: CDR1 MDHEN, CDR2 SYDVKM. The CDR3 totals 17 residues. CDR3 amino acids: CASYGTALTDNTDTQYF. The CDR3 DNA is TGTGCCAGTTATGGGACAGCACTAACCGACAACACAGATACGCAGTATTTT.

The gene calls are TRBV14 and TRBJ1-2, with D possibly TRBD1 on 5 matching bases. This CDR3 contains 13 residues. The V and J ends lost 6 bases and 5 bases respectively, with 13 bases between them. CDR1 is SGHDN, CDR2 FVKESK, per germline. CDR3 sequence (DNA): TGTGCCAGCAGGCAAACAGGAGATTATGGCTACACCTTC. Protein: CASRQTGDYGYTF.

This clonotype was observed at least ten times. The chain links TRBV3-1 to TRBJ2-3; D could derive from TRBD1 or TRBD2 (5 bases each). Germline-derived CDR1 and CDR2 are LGHDT and YNNKEL (reference sequence). The CDR3 covers 13 residues. V shed 6 bases and J shed 2 bases, with 9 bases lying between them. CDR3 bases: TGTGCCAGCAGACGTGGGACCACAGATACGCAGTATTTT. Protein sequence: CASRRGTTDTQYF.

In its sample, this clonotype was seen many times. The genes are TRBV7-9 and TRBJ2-1, with 9 bases matching TRBD2. CDR1 SEHNR and CDR2 FQNEAQ come from the germline V gene (reference sequence). The CDR3 runs to 15 residues. Trimming at V came to 5 bases and at J to 4 bases, leaving 6 bases not matched to a gene. The CDR3 DNA reads TGTGCCAGCAGCGAGGGACTAGCAGAGTACAATGAGCAGTTCTTC. Protein: CASSEGLAEYNEQFF.

The chain combines TRBV4-1 with TRBJ2-5; the match to TRBD2 covers 7 bases. V was clipped by 0 bases and J by 2 bases; unmatched bases: 3. CDR3 length: 15 amino acids. Per germline, CDR1 MGHRA and CDR2 YSYEKL. The CDR3 reads CASSQEGGVQETQYF. The CDR3 DNA reads TGCGCCAGCAGCCAAGAGGGAGGGGTTCAAGAGACCCAGTACTTC.

Many counts were recorded for this clonotype. The chain has TRBV20-1 and TRBJ2-4; 9 bases fit TRBD2. This CDR3 spans 18 amino acids. J lost 0 bases, V lost 5 bases, and 14 bases had no gene match. The germline gives CDR1 DFQATT, CDR2 SNEGSKA (reference sequence). The CDR3 protein is CSARPVAGVRLAKNIQYF. The CDR3 DNA is TGCAGTGCTCGCCCGGTAGCGGGAGTAAGATTAGCCAAAAACATTCAGTACTTC.

This clonotype was counted many times. V is TRBV28 and J is TRBJ1-1; D may be TRBD1 (6 bases). Trimming left V 7 bases short and J 5 bases short, with 20 bases between. CDR1 is MDHEN, CDR2 SYDVKM, per germline. The CDR3 consists of 15 residues. CDR3 DNA sequence: TGTGCCAGCACCCTAGGGGGGGCGGCCTGGACTGAAGCTTTCTTT. It is translated as CASTLGGAAWTEAFF.

V gene TRBV11-3 combines with J gene TRBJ1-4, with a tentative D call TRBD1 (5 bases). This CDR3 comprises 14 residues. Germline CDR1 reads SGHNT; CDR2 reads YENEEA. V was pared by 5 bases and J by 5 bases, with 12 bases between. The CDR3 spells CASSPGRINEKLFF. The CDR3 bases are TGTGCCAGCAGCCCGGGACGGATAAATGAAAAACTGTTTTTT.

This clonotype showed up many times. This rearrangement joins TRBV2 to TRBJ2-7; D call uncertain. This CDR3 is 14 amino acids long. Trimming removed 4 bases from V and 0 bases from J, with 10 bases in between. Germline V gene sequence: CDR1 SNHLY, CDR2 FYNNEI. The CDR3 here is CASSVRITSYEQYF. The CDR3 nucleotides read TGTGCCAGCAGTGTTAGGATAACCTCCTACGAGCAGTACTTC.

CDR3 sequence: CASSPRTVHTF. The CDR3 region has the DNA TGCGCCAGCAGTCCCAGGACAGTCCACACCTTC. The rearrangement links TRBV4-1 to TRBJ1-2; D may be TRBD1 (6 bases). The CDR3 length is 11 residues. CDR1 and CDR2 from the germline V gene are MGHRA and YSYEKL. The V gene lost 6 bases and the J gene lost 12 bases, with 14 bases spanning the gap.

This clonotype came up many times. This rearrangement joins TRBV18 to TRBJ2-2; possibly TRBD1 for D (6 bases). V was clipped by 0 bases and J by 1 base, with 9 bases between them. Per germline, CDR1 KGHSH and CDR2 LQKENI. The CDR3 has 16 residues. The CDR3 region has the DNA TGTGCCAGCTCACCACCGGGCAGGGGGAACACCGGGGAGCTGTTTTTT. Its protein product is CASSPPGRGNTGELFF.

This clonotype was recorded many times. V usage is TRBV3-1 and J usage is TRBJ2-3, with 9 bases aligning to TRBD2. The CDR3 is made up of 17 amino acids. Germline assignment: CDR1 LGHDT and CDR2 YNNKEL (reference sequence). With V trimmed by 5 bases and J by 2 bases, 11 bases remained unmatched. The CDR3: CASSSLSREGNTDTQYF. In nucleotides, the CDR3 is TGTGCCAGCAGCTCATTATCGCGGGAGGGCAACACAGATACGCAGTATTTT.

At least ten counts were recorded for this clonotype. This chain links TRBV20-1 with TRBJ2-3; 10 bases align to TRBD1. CDR3 length equals 14 residues. Looked up from germline, CDR1 is DFQATT and CDR2 is SNEGSKA (reference sequence). V trimming: 3 bases; J trimming: 9 bases; junction bases outside the gene matches: 9. The CDR3 sequence: CSASLGTGERTQYF. In DNA form, the CDR3 reads TGCAGTGCTAGCCTGGGGACAGGGGAGAGGACGCAGTATTTT.

This clonotype has ten or more counts. The chain is built from TRBV7-9 and TRBJ2-1; D ambiguous. Germline CDR1 reads SEHNR; CDR2 reads FQNEAQ (reference sequence). Trimming took off 1 base at V and 4 bases at J, with 5 bases between the two ends. The CDR3 is made up of 13 amino acids. The CDR3 nucleotides are TGTGCCAGCAGCTTAGAAGTTTACAATGAGCAGTTCTTC. Encoded protein: CASSLEVYNEQFF.

This clonotype showed up many times. The V and J genes are TRBV6-1 and TRBJ2-1; D possibly corresponds to TRBD2 (6 bases). Germline V CDR1 and CDR2: MNHNS, SASEGT. CDR3 length: 14 residues. Trimming took off 6 bases at V and 3 bases at J, with 12 bases between the two ends. CDR3 nucleotides: TGTGCCAGCAGAAATGCGGGACTCTACAATGAGCAGTTCTTC. This translates into CASRNAGLYNEQFF.

CDR3 DNA: TGCAGCGTTGAAGATGGCGGGATGGTCCCGGGGGAGCAGTACTTC. Translated: CSVEDGGMVPGEQYF. The V gene is TRBV29-1, the J gene TRBJ2-7; tentative D call: TRBD2 (6 bases). CDR1 is SQVTM, CDR2 ANQGSEA, per germline. The CDR3 consists of 15 residues. V was pared by 0 bases and J by 7 bases, with 19 bases between.

A note on this clonotype: Given a much more abundant clone one base away, this may be a read error. The CDR3 reads CASGPGTKIYEQFF. The CDR3 DNA reads as TGTGCCAGCGGCCCCGGGACGAAGATCTACGAGCAGTTCTTC. The rearrangement joins TRBV27 to TRBJ2-7, with D possibly called TRBD1 or TRBD2 (5 bases each). The DNA matches TRBJ2-1 better at its end, which makes the J call doubtful. Germline loops: CDR1 MNHEY, CDR2 SMNVEV (reference sequence). This CDR3 is built from 14 residues.

This clonotype has ten or more counts. This chain joins TRBV5-1 and TRBJ1-5, with 7 bases fitting TRBD1. The V and J ends lost 0 bases and 7 bases, in that order; junction bases with no gene match: 4. Germline lookup yields CDR1 SGHRS and CDR2 YFSETQ. The length of the CDR3 is 14 residues. As DNA, the CDR3 is TGCGCCAGCAGCTTGGAGGGGGCCGGGCAGCCCCAGCATTTT. Translation gives CASSLEGAGQPQHF.

The chain carries TRBV11-1 and TRBJ2-3; D is undetermined. Trimming removed 8 bases at V and 3 bases at J, with 15 bases between. Germline CDR1 reads SGHAT; CDR2 reads FQDESV (reference sequence). The CDR3 contains 14 residues. This CDR3 is CASCPNLGTDTQYF. The CDR3 DNA follows: TGTGCCAGCTGCCCGAATTTGGGTACAGATACGCAGTATTTT.